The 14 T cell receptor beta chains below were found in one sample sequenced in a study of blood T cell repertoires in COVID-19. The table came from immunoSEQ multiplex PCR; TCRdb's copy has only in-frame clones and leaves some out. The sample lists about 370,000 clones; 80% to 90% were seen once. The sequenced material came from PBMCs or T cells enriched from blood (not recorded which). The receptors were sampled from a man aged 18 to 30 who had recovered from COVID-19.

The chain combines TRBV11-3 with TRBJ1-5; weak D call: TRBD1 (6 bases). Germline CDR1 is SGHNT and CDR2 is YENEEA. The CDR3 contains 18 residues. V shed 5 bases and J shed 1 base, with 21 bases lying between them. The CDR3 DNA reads TGTGCCAGCAGCAGGGGGTCTGGGGGACCACGAAGCAATCAGCCCCAGCATTTT. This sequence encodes CASSRGSGGPRSNQPQHF.

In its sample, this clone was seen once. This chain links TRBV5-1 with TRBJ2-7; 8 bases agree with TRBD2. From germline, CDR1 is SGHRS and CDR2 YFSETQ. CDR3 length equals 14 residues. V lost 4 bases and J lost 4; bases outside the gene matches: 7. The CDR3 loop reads CASSLRTSQYEQYF. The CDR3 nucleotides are TGCGCCAGCAGCCTGAGGACTAGCCAGTACGAGCAGTACTTC. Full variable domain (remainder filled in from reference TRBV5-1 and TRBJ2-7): KAGVTQTPRYLIKTRGQQVTLSCSPISGHRSVSWYQQTPGQGLQFLFEYFSETQRNKGNFPGRFSGRQFSNSRSEMNVSTLELGDSALYLCASSLRTSQYEQYFGPGTRLTVT.

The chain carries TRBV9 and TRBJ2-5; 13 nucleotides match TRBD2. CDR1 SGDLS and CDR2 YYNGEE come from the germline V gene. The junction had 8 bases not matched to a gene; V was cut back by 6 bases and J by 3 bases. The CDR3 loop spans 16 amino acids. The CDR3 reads CASKSTGLAGEETQYF. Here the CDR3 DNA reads TGTGCCAGCAAATCAACAGGACTAGCGGGGGAAGAGACCCAGTACTTC.

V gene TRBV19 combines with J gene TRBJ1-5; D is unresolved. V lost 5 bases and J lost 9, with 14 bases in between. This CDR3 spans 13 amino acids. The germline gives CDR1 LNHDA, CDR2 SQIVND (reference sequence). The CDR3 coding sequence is TGTGCCAGTAGTGCAGGCCCCGGGGTGCCCCAGCATTTT. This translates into CASSAGPGVPQHF.

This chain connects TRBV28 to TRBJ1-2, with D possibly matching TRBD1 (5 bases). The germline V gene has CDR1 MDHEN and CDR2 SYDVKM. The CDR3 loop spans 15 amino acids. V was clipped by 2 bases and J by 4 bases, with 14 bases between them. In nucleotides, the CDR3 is TGTGCCAGCAGTTTAGATGCCAGGGCCCTCTATGGCTACACCTTC. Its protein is CASSLDARALYGYTF.

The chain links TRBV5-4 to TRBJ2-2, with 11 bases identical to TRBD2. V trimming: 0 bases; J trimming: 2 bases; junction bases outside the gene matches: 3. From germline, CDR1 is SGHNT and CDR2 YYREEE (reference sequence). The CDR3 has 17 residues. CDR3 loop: CASSLGSGGANTGELFF. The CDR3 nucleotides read TGTGCCAGCAGCTTGGGTAGCGGGGGGGCCAACACCGGGGAGCTGTTTTTT. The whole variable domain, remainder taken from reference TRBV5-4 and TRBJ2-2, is ETGVTQSPTHLIKTRGQQVTLRCSSQSGHNTVSWYQQALGQGPQFIFQYYREEENGRGNFPPRFSGLQFPNYSSELNVNALELDDSALYLCASSLGSGGANTGELFFGEGSRLTVL.

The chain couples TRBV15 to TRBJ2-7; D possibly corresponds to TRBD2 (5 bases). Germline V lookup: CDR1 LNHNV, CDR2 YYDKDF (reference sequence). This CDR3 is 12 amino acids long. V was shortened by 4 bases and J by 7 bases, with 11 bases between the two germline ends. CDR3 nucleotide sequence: TGTGCCACCAGCAAACGTGCGGGTGAGCAGTACTTC. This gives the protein CATSKRAGEQYF.

The CDR3 DNA reads as TGTGCCAGCAGCCAAGACAGAAGGGGAACGTACTCTGGGGCCAACGTCCTGACTTTC. As protein: CASSQDRRGTYSGANVLTF. This chain uses TRBV7-8 with TRBJ2-6; possibly TRBD1 for D (5 bases). Germline CDR1 SGHVS, CDR2 FQNEAQ. The germline V and J ends were trimmed by 5 bases and 0 bases, with 20 bases remaining between them. CDR3 length: 19 residues.

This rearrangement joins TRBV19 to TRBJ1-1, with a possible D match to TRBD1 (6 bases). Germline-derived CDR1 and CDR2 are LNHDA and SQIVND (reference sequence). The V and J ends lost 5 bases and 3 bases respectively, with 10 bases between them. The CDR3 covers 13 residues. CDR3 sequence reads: CASSREGDTEAFF. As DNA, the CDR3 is TGTGCCAGTAGTCGGGAGGGGGACACTGAAGCTTTCTTT. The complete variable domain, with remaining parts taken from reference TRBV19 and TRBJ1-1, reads DGGITQSPKYLFRKEGQNVTLSCEQNLNHDAMYWYRQDPGQGLRLIYYSQIVNDFQKGDIAEGYSVSREKKESFPLTVTSAQKNPTAFYLCASSREGDTEAFFGQGTRLTVV.

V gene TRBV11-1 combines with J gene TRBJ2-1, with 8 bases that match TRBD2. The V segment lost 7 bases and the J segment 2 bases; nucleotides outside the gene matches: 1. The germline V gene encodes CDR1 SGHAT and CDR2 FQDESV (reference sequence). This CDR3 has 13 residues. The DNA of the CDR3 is TGTGCCAGCAACGGGGGGGCCTACAATGAGCAGTTCTTC. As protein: CASNGGAYNEQFF.

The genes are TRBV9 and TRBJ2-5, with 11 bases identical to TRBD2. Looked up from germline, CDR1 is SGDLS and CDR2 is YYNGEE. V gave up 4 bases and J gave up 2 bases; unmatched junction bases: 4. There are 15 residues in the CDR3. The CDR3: CASSISGGGQETQYF. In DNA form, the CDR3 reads TGTGCCAGCAGCATTAGCGGGGGGGGACAAGAGACCCAGTACTTC.

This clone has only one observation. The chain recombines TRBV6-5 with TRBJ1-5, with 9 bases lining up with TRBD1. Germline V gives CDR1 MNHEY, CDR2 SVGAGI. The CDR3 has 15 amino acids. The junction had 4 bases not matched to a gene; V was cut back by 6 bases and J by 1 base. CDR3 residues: CASRGQGLSNQPQHF. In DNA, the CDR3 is TGTGCCAGCAGAGGACAGGGGTTGAGCAATCAGCCCCAGCATTTT.

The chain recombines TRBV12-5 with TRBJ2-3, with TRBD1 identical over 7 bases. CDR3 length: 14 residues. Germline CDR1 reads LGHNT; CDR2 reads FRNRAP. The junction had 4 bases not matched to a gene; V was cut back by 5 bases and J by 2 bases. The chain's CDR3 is CASGTGTVTDTQYF. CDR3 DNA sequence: TGTGCTAGTGGTACCGGGACAGTCACAGATACGCAGTATTTT.

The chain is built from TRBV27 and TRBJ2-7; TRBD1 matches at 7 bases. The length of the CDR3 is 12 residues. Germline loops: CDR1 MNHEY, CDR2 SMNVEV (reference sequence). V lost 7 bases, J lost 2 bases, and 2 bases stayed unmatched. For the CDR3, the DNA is TGTGCCAGCAAGACAGGGCCCTACGAGCAGTACTTC. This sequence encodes CASKTGPYEQYF.